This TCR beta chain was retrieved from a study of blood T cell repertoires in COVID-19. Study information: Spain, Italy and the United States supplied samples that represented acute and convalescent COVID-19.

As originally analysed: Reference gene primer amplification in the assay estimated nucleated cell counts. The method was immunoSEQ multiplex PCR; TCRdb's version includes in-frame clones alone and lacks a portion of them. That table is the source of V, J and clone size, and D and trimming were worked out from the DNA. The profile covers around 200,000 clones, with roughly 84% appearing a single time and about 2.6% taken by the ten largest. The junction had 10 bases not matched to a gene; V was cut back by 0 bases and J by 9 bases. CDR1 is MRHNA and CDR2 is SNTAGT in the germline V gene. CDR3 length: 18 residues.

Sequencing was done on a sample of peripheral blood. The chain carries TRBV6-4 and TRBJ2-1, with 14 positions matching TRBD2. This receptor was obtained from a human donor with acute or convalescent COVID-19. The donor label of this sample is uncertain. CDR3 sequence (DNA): TGTGCCAGCAGTGACTCTGGACTAGCGGGAGGCATGGTTAGTGAGCAGTTCTTC. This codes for CASSDSGLAGGMVSEQFF.